The 4 T cell receptor beta chains reported below all come from one sample, sequenced in a study of T cells in women clearing cervical HPV infection. Data came from immunoSEQ multiplex PCR; TCRdb stores just in-frame clones and leaves some out. The sample features tens of thousands of clones, with more than 0.8% in its top ten. Sequencing was performed on blood buffy coat. These receptors were obtained from a woman between 18 and 70 years old with a cervical HPV16 infection that either progressed to CIN3+ or cleared (not recorded which).

About this clone itself: Read coverage stops 3 residues before the CDR3 terminus; the germline J gene supplies the remainder. The rearrangement links TRBV14 to TRBJ2-7; 7 bases are a match to TRBD1. V lost 2 bases, J lost 6 bases, and 4 bases stayed unmatched. This CDR3 spans 13 amino acids. Germline V lookup: CDR1 SGHDN, CDR2 FVKESK. CDR3 region: CASSQRQGSEQYF. The DNA read from the CDR3 is TGTGCCAGCAGCCAACGACAGGGCTCCGAG.

Note on this clone: With the read ending 3 residues before the CDR3 end, the germline J gene is used to fill in that end. The rearrangement links TRBV7-3 to TRBJ2-1; D unclear. CDR1 and CDR2 (germline): SGHTA, FQGTGA. Trimming stripped 2 bases from V and 5 bases from J, with 4 bases between. This CDR3 comprises 12 residues. The CDR3 here is CASSLLNNEQFF. CDR3 bases read: TGTGCCAGCAGCTTACTAAACAATGAG.

With respect to this clone: The CDR3 end is not reached by the read, which stops 3 residues before it; the germline J gene fills it in. The V and J genes are TRBV2 and TRBJ1-5; TRBD1 matches at 8 bases. This CDR3 is built from 14 residues. V trimming: 6 bases; J trimming: 1 base; junction bases outside the gene matches: 2. Germline V gene lookup returns CDR1 SNHLY and CDR2 FYNNEI. The covered CDR3 bases are TGTGCCAGCAGAGGGACAGGCAGCAATCAGCCC. It yields the protein CASRGTGSNQP. The entire CDR3 sequence reads CASRGTGSNQPQHF. Complete variable domain (other parts from reference TRBV2 and TRBJ1-5): EPEVTQTPSHQVTQMGQEVILRCVPISNHLYFYWYRQILGQKVEFLVSFYNNEISEKSEIFDDQFSVERPDGSNFTLKIRSTKLEDSAMYFCASRGTGSNQPQHFGDGTRLSIL.

With respect to this clone: The read gets to within 3 residues of the CDR3 end, and the germline J gene fills in the rest. The genes are TRBV2 and TRBJ1-2, with D tentatively TRBD1 (5 bases). Germline V gene data show CDR1 as SNHLY and CDR2 as FYNNEI. The CDR3 covers 15 residues. Trimming cost V 4 bases and J 5 bases, with 17 bases left between them. Incomplete CDR3 DNA: TGTGCCAGCAGTGTCCAGGACAAGGTTCTTTATGGC. It codes for CASSVQDKVLYG. The whole CDR3 protein is CASSVQDKVLYGYTF.